The clone carrying this T cell receptor beta chain was recorded at least ten times. Each person with ophthalmopathy scored at least 3 on the Clinical Activity Score, reached NOSPECS grade 4 or higher, and had been ill under 3 months. Clinical symptoms, serum thyroxine and TRAb, thyroid ultrasound and orbital computed tomography were used for the diagnoses. This sample is part of a study of T cells in Graves' hyperthyroidism and ophthalmopathy. Looking at the study overall: Peripheral blood was collected at initial diagnosis, before any treatment.

Template material for amplifying TCR beta CDR3 regions consisted of RNA transcripts. An initial round of RT-PCR targeting the TCR CDR3 relied on the HTBI primer set. TCRdb reanalysed the multiplex PCR reads using MiXCR and keeps one entry per CDR3 protein. The table includes 600,000 to 700,000 distinct CDR3 sequences, about 15% detected once. The source of this sequence is a woman between 40 and 55 years old with Graves' ophthalmopathy. Sequencing was carried out using blood.

The DNA for the CDR3 is TGTGCCAGCAGGGACCCATTGAACACTGAAGCTTTCTTT. Its translation is CASRDPLNTEAFF. The J gene is TRBJ1-1, the V gene TRBV6-2 or TRBV6-3; D gene unclear. The CDR3 consists of 13 residues. Germline V gene lookup returns CDR1 MNHEY and CDR2 SVGEGT. V lost 6 bases and J 0 bases, leaving 8 bases between the germline ends.